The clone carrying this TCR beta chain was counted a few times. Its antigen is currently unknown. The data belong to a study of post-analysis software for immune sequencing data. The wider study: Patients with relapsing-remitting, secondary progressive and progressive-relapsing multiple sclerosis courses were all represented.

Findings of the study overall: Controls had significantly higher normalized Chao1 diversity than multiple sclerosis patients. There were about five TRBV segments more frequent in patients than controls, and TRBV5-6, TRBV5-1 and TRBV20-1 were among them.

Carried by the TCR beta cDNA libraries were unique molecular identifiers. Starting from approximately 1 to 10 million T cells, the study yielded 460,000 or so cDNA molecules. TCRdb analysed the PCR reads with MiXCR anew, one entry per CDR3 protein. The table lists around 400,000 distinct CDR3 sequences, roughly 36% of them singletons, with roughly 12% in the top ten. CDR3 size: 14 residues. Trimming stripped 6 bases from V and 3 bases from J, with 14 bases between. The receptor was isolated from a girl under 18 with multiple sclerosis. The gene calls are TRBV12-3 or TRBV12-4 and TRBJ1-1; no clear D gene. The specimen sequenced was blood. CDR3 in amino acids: CASSPRKWDTEAFF. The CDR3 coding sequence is TGTGCCAGCAGCCCTCGTAAGTGGGACACTGAAGCTTTCTTT.